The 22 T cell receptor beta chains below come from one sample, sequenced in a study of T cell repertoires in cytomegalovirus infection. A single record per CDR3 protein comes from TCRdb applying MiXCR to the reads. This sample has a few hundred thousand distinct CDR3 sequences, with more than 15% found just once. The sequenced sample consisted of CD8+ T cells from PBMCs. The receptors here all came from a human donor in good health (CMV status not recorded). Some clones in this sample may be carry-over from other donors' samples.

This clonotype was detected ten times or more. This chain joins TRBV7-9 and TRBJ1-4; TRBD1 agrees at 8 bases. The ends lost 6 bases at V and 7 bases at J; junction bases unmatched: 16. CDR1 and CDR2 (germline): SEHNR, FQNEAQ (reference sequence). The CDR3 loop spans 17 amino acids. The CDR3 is CASRSTLPGQEGEKLFF. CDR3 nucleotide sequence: TGTGCCAGCAGAAGCACTCTACCGGGACAGGAAGGTGAAAAACTGTTTTTT.

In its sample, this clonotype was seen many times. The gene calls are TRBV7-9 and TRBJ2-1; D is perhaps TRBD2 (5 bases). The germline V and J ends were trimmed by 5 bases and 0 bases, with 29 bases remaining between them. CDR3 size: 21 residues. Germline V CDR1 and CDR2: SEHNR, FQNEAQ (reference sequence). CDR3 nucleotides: TGTGCCAGCAGCGGGCGGGTTTTACCGCCTGGGCGAAGAGGCTCCTACAATGAGCAGTTCTTC. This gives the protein CASSGRVLPPGRRGSYNEQFF.

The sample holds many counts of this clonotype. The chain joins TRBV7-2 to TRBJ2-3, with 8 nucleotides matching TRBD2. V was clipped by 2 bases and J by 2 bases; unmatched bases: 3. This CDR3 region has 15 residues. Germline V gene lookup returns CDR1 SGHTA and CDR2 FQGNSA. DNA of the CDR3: TGTGCCAGCAGCTTAACAGCGGGGGCCACAGATACGCAGTATTTT. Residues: CASSLTAGATDTQYF.

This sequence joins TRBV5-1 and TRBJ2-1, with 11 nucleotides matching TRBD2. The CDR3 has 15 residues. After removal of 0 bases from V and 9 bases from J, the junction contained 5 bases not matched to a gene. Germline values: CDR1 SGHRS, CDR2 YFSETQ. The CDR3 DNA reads TGCGCCAGCAGCTTGGATAGCGGGGGGGCCTCTGAGCAGTTCTTC. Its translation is CASSLDSGGASEQFF.

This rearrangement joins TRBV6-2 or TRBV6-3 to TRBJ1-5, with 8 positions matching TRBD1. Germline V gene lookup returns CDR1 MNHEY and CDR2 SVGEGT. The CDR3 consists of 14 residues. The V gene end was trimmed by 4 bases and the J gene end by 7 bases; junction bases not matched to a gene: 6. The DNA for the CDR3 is TGTGCCAGCAGTTTTGGACAGGGTGGCCAGCCCCAGCATTTT. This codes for CASSFGQGGQPQHF.

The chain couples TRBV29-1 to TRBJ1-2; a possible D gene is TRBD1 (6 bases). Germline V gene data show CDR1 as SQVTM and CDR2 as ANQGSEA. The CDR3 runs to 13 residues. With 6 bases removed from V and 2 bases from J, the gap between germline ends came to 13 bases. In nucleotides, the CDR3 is TGCAGCGTCCCTCCAACAGGGAACTATGGCTACACCTTC. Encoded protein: CSVPPTGNYGYTF.

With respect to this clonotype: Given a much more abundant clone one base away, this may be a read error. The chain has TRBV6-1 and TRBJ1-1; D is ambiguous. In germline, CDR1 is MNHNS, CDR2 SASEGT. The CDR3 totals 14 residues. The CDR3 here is CPSTPTEVNTEAFF. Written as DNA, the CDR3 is TGTCCCAGCACGCCAACTGAGGTGAACACTGAAGCTTTCTTT.

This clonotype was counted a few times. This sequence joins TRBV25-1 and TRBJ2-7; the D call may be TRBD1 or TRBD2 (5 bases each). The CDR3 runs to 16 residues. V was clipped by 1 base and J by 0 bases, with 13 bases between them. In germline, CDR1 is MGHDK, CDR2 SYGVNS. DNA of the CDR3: TGTGCCAGCAGTGAATTTTTTGGGGACGACTCCTACGAGCAGTACTTC. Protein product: CASSEFFGDDSYEQYF.

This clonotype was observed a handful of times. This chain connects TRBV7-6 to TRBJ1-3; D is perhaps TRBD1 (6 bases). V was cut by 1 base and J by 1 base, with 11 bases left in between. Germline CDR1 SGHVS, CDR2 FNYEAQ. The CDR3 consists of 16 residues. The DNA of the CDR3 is TGTGCCAGCAGCTTAGGACAGGCCGGTTCTGGAAACACCATATATTTT. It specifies CASSLGQAGSGNTIYF.

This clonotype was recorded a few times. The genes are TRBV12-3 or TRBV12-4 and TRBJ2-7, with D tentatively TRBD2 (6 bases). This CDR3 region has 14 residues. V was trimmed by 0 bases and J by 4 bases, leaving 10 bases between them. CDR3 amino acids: CASSLAGGEYEQYF. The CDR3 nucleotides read TGTGCCAGCAGTTTAGCGGGGGGAGAATACGAGCAGTACTTC.

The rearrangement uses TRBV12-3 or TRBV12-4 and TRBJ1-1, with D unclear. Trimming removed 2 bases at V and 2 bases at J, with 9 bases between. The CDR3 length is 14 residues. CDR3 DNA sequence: TGTGCCAGCAGTTTAAACGGGATCAACACTGAAGCTTTCTTT. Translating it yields CASSLNGINTEAFF.

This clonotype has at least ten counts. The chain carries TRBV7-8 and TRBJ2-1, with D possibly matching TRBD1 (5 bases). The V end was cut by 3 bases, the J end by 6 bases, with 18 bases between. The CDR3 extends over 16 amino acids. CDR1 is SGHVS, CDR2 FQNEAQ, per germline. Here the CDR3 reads CASSFPRSGKGNEQFF. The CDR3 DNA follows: TGTGCCAGCAGCTTTCCTAGGTCAGGGAAAGGCAATGAGCAGTTCTTC.

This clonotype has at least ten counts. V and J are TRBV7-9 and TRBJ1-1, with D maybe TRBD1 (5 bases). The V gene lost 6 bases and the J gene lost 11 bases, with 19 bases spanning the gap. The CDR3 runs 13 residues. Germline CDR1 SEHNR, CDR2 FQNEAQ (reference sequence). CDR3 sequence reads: CASSLDKLAKAFF. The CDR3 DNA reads TGTGCCAGCAGTTTGGACAAACTAGCAAAGGCTTTCTTT.

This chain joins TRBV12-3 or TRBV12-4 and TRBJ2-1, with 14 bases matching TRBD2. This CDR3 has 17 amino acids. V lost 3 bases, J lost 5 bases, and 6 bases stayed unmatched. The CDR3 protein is CASSFRLAGGEDNEQFF. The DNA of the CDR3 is TGTGCCAGCAGTTTTCGACTAGCGGGGGGGGAAGACAATGAGCAGTTCTTC.

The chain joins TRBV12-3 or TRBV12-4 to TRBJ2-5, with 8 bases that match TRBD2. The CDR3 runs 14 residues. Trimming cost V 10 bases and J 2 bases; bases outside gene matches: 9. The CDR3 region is CAISGGGKQETQYF. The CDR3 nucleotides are TGTGCCATCTCCGGGGGGGGAAAGCAAGAGACCCAGTACTTC.

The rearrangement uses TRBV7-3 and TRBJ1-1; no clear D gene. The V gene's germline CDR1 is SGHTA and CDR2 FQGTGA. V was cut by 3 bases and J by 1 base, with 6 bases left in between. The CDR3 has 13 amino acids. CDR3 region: CASSFDKNTEAFF. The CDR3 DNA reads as TGTGCCAGCAGCTTCGACAAGAACACTGAAGCTTTCTTT.

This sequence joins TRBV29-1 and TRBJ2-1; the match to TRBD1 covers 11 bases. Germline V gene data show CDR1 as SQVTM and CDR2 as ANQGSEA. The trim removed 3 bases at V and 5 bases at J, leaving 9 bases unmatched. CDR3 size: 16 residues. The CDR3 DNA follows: TGCAGCGTTGAGCTGGCGGGACAGGGGGTTAACAATGAGCAGTTCTTC. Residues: CSVELAGQGVNNEQFF.

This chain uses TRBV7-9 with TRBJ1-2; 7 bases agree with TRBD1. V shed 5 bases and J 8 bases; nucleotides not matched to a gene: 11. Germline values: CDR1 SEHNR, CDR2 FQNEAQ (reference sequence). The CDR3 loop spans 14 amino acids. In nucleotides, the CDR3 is TGTGCCAGCAGCCCTGACAGGGAATTCGGCGGCTACACCTTC. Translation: CASSPDREFGGYTF.

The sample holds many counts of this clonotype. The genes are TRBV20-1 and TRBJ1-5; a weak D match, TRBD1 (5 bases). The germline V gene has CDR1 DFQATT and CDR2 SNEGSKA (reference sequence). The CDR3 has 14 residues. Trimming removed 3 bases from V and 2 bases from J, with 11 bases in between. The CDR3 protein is CSARDMGGNQPQHF. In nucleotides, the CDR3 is TGCAGTGCTAGGGACATGGGGGGCAATCAGCCCCAGCATTTT.

CDR3 region: CASCPDRENEQFF. The CDR3 DNA reads as TGTGCCAGCTGCCCAGACAGGGAGAATGAGCAGTTCTTC. The J gene is TRBJ2-1, the V gene TRBV3-1, with 7 bases identical to TRBD1. V was clipped by 8 bases and J by 7 bases; unmatched bases: 8. From germline, CDR1 is LGHDT and CDR2 YNNKEL (reference sequence). The CDR3 extends over 13 amino acids.

CDR3 nucleotide sequence: TGCAGTGCCCAAACGGCCCCCGCGGCCCAGTACTTC. It yields the protein CSAQTAPAAQYF. The genes are TRBV20-1 and TRBJ2-5, with D hard to call. The ends were cut back, 6 bases at V and 9 bases at J, with 17 bases in the middle. The CDR3 is 12 residues long. The germline CDR1 and CDR2 sequences are DFQATT and SNEGSKA (reference sequence).

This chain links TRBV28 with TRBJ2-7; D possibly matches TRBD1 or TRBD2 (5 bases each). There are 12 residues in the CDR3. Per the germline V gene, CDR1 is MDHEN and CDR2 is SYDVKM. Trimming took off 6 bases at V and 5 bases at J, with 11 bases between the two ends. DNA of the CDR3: TGTGCCAGCAGCCCCCAGGGAGACGAGCAGTACTTC. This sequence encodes CASSPQGDEQYF.